This TCR beta chain was recorded in a study of OX40 agonist ivuxolimab in advanced cancers. Across the study: Patients were infused with ivuxolimab every 2 weeks at 0.01 to 10 mg/kg. Previous treatment with anti-PD-1, anti-PD-L1 or anti-CTLA-4 therapy was allowed; less than 45% had received some.

Points from the study as a whole: In the expanded peripheral T cells, antigen specificity was never determined. In the 0.1 to 3.0 mg/kg range, CD4+ and CD8+ blood T cells had expanded clonally by week 6.

The CDR3 has 14 amino acids. Germline CDR1 and CDR2: GTSNPN and SVGIG (reference sequence). With 5 bases removed from V and 3 bases from J, the gap between germline ends came to 14 bases. This clone was detected a few times. Its antigen is currently unknown. The data were produced by immunoSEQ multiplex PCR, yet TCRdb's version contains in-frame clones alone and is incomplete. The sample carries about 100,000 clones, less than 90% recorded once. This sample comprised CD4+ or CD8+ T cells sorted from blood, obtained in a trial of the OX40 agonist ivuxolimab. The rearrangement links TRBV30 to TRBJ1-5, with a tentative D call TRBD1 (6 bases). The TCR was taken from an adult with an advanced solid tumor such as melanoma, head and neck, liver or kidney cancer. The CDR3, as DNA: TGTGCCTGGGGGGACACACTGAACAATCAGCCCCAGCATTTT. This translates into CAWGDTLNNQPQHF.